This T cell receptor (beta chain) was observed in a study of patients and donors after allogeneic stem cell transplantation. V was shortened by 0 bases and J by 4 bases, with 13 bases between the two germline ends. In germline, CDR1 is SGHRS, CDR2 YFSETQ. The CDR3 is 15 residues long. A single record per CDR3 protein comes from TCRdb applying MiXCR to the RT-PCR reads. Of about 960,000 distinct CDR3 sequences detected, roughly 18% appear once; the ten largest clones hold 5% to 6.5%. The TCR comes from a human donor who was either an allogeneic HSCT recipient or a stem cell or donor lymphocyte infusion donor (not recorded which). It is not recorded whose cells these are; they may come from a transplant donor. Sequenced sample: blood, either unsorted or a sorted T cell fraction (not recorded which). V gene TRBV5-1 combines with J gene TRBJ1-2, with D possibly matching TRBD1 (6 bases). The CDR3 sequence is CASSLEFGTSYGYTF. The CDR3 bases are TGCGCCAGCAGCTTGGAGTTTGGGACAAGCTATGGCTACACCTTC.